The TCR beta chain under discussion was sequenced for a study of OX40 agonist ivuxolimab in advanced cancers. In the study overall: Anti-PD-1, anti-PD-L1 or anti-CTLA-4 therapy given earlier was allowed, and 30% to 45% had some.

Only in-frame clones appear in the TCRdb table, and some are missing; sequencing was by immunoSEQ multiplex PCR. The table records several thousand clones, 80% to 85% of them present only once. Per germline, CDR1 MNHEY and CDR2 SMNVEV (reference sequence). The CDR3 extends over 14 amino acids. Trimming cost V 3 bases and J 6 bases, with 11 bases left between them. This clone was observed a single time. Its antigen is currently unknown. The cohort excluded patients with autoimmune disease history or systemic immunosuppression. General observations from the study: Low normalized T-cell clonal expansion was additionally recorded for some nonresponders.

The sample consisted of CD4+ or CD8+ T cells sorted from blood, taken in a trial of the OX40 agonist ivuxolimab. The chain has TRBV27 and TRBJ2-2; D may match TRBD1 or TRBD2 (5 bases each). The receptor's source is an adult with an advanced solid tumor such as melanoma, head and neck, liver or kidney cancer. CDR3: CASSFGTLAGELFF. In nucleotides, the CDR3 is TGTGCCAGCAGTTTCGGGACCTTGGCCGGGGAGCTGTTTTTT.